This T cell receptor (beta chain) derives from a study of shared clonotypes between healthy human individuals. The study, taken as a whole, reports: Across a few donors, naive CD4 shared 5% to 6%, naive CD8 more than 3%, memory CD4 about 2.4%, memory CD8 0.35% to 0.5%. Richness estimates generally favored naive over memory subsets.

Deep level was the assay's run setting. The method was immunoSEQ multiplex PCR; TCRdb's version includes in-frame clones alone and lacks a portion of them. The table includes some 1.4 million clones, approximately 97% detected once. Trimming took 1 base from V and 0 from J, leaving 9 bases between them. Per the germline V gene, CDR1 is SGHRS and CDR2 is YFSETQ. CDR3 length equals 15 residues. For this clone: Its antigen remains unknown.

This TCR was sampled from a man younger than 45 in good health. Sequencing was carried out using naive CD4+ T cells sorted from blood. Subset here: CD45RA+ positively selected. The rearrangement uses TRBV5-1 and TRBJ2-3; weak D call: TRBD1 (5 bases). CDR3 in DNA: TGCGCCAGCAGCTTGATAGGGGCCAGCACAGATACGCAGTATTTT. Protein product: CASSLIGASTDTQYF.